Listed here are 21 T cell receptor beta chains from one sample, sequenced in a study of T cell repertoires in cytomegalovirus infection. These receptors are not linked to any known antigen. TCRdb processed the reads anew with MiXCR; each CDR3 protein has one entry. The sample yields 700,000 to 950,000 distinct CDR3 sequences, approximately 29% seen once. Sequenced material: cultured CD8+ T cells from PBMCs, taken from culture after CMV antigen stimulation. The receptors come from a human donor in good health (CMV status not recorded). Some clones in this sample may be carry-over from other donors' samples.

Here the CDR3 reads CASSILDRGNYEQFF. As DNA, the CDR3 is TGTGCCAGTAGTATTCTGGACAGGGGGAATTATGAGCAGTTCTTC. The gene calls are TRBV19 and TRBJ2-1, with 10 bases aligning to TRBD1. The CDR3 has 15 residues. Germline loops: CDR1 LNHDA, CDR2 SQIVND (reference sequence). The ends lost 3 bases at V and 8 bases at J; junction bases unmatched: 7. Full variable domain (rest looked up from reference TRBV19 and TRBJ2-1): DGGITQSPKYLFRKEGQNVTLSCEQNLNHDAMYWYRQDPGQGLRLIYYSQIVNDFQKGDIAEGYSVSREKKESFPLTVTSAQKNPTAFYLCASSILDRGNYEQFFGPGTRLTVL.

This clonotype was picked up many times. In DNA form, the CDR3 reads TGTGCCAGCAGAGGAACTAGCGGGGGTTTCTACAATGAGCAGTTCTTC. Translation gives CASRGTSGGFYNEQFF. The chain employs TRBV7-6 and TRBJ2-1; 11 bases are shared with TRBD2. Trimming took 6 bases from V and 3 from J; bases not matched to a gene: 7. Germline V lookup: CDR1 SGHVS, CDR2 FNYEAQ. The length of the CDR3 is 16 residues.

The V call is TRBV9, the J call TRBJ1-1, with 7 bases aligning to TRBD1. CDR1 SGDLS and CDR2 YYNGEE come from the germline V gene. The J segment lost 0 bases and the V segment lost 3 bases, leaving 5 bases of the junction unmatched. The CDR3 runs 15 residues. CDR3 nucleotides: TGTGCCAGCAGCGGCGCACAGGGGATGAACACTGAAGCTTTCTTT. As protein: CASSGAQGMNTEAFF.

CDR3 amino acids: CASSHRAEASYGYTF. The CDR3 nucleotides are TGTGCCAGCAGCCACCGGGCAGAGGCCTCCTATGGCTACACCTTC. J is TRBJ1-2 and V is TRBV7-6; D gene unclear. There are 15 residues in the CDR3. From germline, CDR1 is SGHVS and CDR2 FNYEAQ. With 5 bases removed from V and 4 bases from J, the gap between germline ends came to 17 bases.

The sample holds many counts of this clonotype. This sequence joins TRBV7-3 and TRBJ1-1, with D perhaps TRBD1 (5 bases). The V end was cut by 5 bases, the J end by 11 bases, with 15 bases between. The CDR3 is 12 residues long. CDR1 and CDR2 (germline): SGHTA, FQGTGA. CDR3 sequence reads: CASSNNGRVAFF. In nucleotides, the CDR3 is TGTGCCAGCAGCAACAATGGCAGGGTCGCTTTCTTT.

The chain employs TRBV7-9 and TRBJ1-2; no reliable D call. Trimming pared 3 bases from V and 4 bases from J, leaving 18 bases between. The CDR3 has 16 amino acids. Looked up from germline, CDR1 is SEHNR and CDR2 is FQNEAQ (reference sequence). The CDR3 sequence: CASSFLSGEGFYGYTF. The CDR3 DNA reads TGTGCCAGCAGCTTCCTTAGTGGGGAGGGTTTCTATGGCTACACCTTC.

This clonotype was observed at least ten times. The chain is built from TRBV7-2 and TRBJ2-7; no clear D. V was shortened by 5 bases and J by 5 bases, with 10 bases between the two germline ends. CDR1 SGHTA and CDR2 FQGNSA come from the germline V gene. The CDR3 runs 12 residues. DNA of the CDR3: TGTGCCAGCAGCATCTTGCCAGACGAGCAGTACTTC. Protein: CASSILPDEQYF.

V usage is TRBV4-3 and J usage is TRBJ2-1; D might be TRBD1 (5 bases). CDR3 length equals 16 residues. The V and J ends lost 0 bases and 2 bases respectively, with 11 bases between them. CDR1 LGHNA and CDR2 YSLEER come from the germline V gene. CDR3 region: CASSQDSRVAYNEQFF. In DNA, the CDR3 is TGCGCCAGCAGCCAAGATAGCAGGGTAGCCTACAATGAGCAGTTCTTC.

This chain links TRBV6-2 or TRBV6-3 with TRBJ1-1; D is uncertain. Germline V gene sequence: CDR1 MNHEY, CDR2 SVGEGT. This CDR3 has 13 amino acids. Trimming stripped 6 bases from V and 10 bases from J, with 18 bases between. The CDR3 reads CASSPGNPIGAFF. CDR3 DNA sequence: TGTGCCAGCAGCCCCGGGAACCCTATCGGAGCTTTCTTT.

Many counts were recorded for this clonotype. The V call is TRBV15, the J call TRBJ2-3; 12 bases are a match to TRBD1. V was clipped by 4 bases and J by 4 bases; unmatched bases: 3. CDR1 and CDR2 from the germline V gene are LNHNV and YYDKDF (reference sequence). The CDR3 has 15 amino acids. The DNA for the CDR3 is TGTGCCACCAGCATCGGGACAGGGGGCGCAGATACGCAGTATTTT. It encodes CATSIGTGGADTQYF.

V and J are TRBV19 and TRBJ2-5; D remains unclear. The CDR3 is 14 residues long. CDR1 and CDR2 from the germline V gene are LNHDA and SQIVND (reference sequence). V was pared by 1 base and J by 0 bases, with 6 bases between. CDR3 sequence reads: CASSIADDQETQYF. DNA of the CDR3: TGTGCCAGTAGTATAGCGGACGACCAAGAGACCCAGTACTTC.

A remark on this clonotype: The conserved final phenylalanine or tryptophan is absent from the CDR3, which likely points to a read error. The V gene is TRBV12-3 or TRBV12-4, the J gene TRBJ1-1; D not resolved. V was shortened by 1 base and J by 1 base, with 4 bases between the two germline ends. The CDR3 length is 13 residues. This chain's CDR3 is CASSLVRNTEAFL. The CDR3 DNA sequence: TGTGCCAGCAGTTTAGTACGGAACACTGAAGCTTTCTTG.

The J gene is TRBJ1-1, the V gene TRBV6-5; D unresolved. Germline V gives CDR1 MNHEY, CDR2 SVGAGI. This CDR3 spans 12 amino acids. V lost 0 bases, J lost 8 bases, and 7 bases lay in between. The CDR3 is CASSYSNGEAFF. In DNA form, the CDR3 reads TGTGCCAGCAGTTACTCGAACGGGGAAGCTTTCTTT.

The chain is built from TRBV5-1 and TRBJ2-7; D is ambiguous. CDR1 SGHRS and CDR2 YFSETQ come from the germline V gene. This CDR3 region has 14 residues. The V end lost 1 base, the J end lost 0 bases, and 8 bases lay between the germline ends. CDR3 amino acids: CASSLSQYSYEQYV. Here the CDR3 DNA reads TGCGCCAGCAGCTTGTCGCAGTACTCCTACGAGCAGTACGTC.

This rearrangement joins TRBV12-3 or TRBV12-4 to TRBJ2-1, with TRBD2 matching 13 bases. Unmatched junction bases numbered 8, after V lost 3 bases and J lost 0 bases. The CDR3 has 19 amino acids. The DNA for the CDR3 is TGTGCCAGCAGTTTCTTGACTAGCGGGGGGCCGAGCTCCTACAATGAGCAGTTCTTC. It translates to CASSFLTSGGPSSYNEQFF.

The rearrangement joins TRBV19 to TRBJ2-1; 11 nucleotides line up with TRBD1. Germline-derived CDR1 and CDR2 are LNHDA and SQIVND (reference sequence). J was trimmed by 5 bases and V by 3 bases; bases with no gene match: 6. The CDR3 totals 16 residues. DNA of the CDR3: TGTGCCAGTAGTATCCCGGACAGGGGGCCCCACAATGAGCAGTTCTTC. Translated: CASSIPDRGPHNEQFF.

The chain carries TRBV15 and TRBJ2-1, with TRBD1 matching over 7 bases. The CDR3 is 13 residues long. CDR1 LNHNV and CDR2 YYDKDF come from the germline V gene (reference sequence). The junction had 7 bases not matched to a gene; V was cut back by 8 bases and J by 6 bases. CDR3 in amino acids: CATGFRGPNEQFF. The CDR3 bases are TGTGCCACCGGGTTTAGGGGGCCCAATGAGCAGTTCTTC.

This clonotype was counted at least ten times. The CDR3 DNA follows: TGTGCCAGCAGTGAACTCCAGGGGCTGCTGGACACCGGGGAGCTGTTTTTT. Residues: CASSELQGLLDTGELFF. The gene calls are TRBV6-1 and TRBJ2-2; D may be TRBD1 (6 bases). CDR3 length: 17 amino acids. Looked up from germline, CDR1 is MNHNS and CDR2 is SASEGT. Trimming took 2 bases from V and 3 from J, leaving 16 bases between them.

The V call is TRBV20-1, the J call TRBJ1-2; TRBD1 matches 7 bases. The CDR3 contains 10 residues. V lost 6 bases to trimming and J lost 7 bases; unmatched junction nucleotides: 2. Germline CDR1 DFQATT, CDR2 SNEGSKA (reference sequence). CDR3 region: CSANRGGYTF. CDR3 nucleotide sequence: TGCAGTGCCAACAGGGGTGGCTACACCTTC.

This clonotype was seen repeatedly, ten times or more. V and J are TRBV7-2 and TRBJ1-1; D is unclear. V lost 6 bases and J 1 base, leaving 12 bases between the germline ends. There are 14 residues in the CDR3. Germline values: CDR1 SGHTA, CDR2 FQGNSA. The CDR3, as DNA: TGTGCCAGCAGTTCTTGGGCTGGGAACACTGAAGCTTTCTTT. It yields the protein CASSSWAGNTEAFF.

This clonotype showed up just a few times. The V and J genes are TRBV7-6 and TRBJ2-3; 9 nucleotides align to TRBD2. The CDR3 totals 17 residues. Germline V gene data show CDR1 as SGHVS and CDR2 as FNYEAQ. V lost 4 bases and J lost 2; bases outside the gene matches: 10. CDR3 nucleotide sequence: TGTGCCAGCAGCTCCTTGGCGGGGGGGCGAAACACAGATACGCAGTATTTT. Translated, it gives CASSSLAGGRNTDTQYF. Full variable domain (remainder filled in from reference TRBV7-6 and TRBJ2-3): GAGVSQSPRYKVTKRGQDVALRCDPISGHVSLYWYRQALGQGPEFLTYFNYEAQQDKSGLPNDRFSAERPEGSISTLTIQRTEQRDSAMYRCASSSLAGGRNTDTQYFGPGTRLTVL.